This T cell receptor (beta chain) originates from a study of T cell responses to AZD1222 COVID-19 vaccine. Trimming stripped 4 bases from V and 6 bases from J, with 15 bases between. Germline-derived CDR1 and CDR2 are MNHNY and SVGAGI (reference sequence). This CDR3 contains 14 residues. TCRdb's table, derived via immunoSEQ multiplex PCR, lists solely in-frame clones and lacks some. The table records fewer than 110,000 clones, about 90% of them present only once. The sample in question was peripheral blood, obtained 28 days after the second AZD1222 dose. This TCR was recovered from an adult who received the AZD1222 COVID-19 vaccine. This rearrangement joins TRBV6-6 to TRBJ1-1, with a weak D call TRBD1 (6 bases). The CDR3, as DNA: TGTGCCAGCAGTTCTGGGGGGGGGCGACCTGAAGCTTTCTTT. As protein: CASSSGGGRPEAFF.